A single sample is the source of the 3 T cell receptor beta chains below, sequenced in a study of CD8 T cells in ankylosing spondylitis (dated 2017 in TCRdb). Library construction relied on 5' RACE. TCRdb shows the sequencer as Illumina HiSeq 2500. TCRdb reworked the public reads: Q25 trimming with fastp, MiXCR clone assembly, productive beta chains retained. Each entry is one CDR3 protein sequence, shown with its most common DNA and genes. The sample includes roughly 130,000 distinct CDR3 sequences, with over 6.5% observed a single time. The ten biggest clones cover 12% of the sample. Sequenced material: blood, either unsorted or a sorted T cell fraction (not recorded which). These receptors were obtained from a male donor with ankylosing spondylitis or in good health (not recorded which).

There are many counts of this clonotype. The J gene is TRBJ2-2, the V gene TRBV7-8, with 9 bases aligning to TRBD2. V shed 5 bases and J 0 bases; nucleotides not matched to a gene: 7. The CDR3 runs to 17 residues. CDR1 is SGHVS and CDR2 is FQNEAQ in the germline V gene. CDR3 region: CASSKMAGGANTGELFF. CDR3 bases: TGTGCCAGCAGCAAAATGGCGGGAGGGGCGAACACCGGGGAGCTGTTTTTT.

This clonotype was detected ten times or more. The chain employs TRBV20-1 and TRBJ2-3; D tentatively reads TRBD1 or TRBD2 (5 bases each). CDR3 length equals 15 residues. V lost 4 bases, J lost 4 bases, and 18 bases lay in between. The germline V gene encodes CDR1 DFQATT and CDR2 SNEGSKA (reference sequence). The CDR3 protein is CSATPGTQKADTQYF. CDR3 nucleotide sequence: TGCAGTGCTACTCCCGGGACGCAAAAAGCAGATACGCAGTATTTT.

Many counts were recorded for this clonotype. The rearrangement links TRBV7-6 to TRBJ1-5; 7 positions agree with TRBD1. The V gene's germline CDR1 is SGHVS and CDR2 FNYEAQ. The CDR3 is 14 amino acids. Trimming cost V 4 bases and J 3 bases; bases outside gene matches: 3. The CDR3 is CASSYGTVNQPQHF. Here the CDR3 DNA reads TGTGCCAGCAGCTATGGGACAGTCAATCAGCCCCAGCATTTT.